The 21 T cell receptor beta chains reported below all come from one sample, sequenced in a study of Ad26.COV2.S vaccination and SARS-CoV-2 variants. As to treatment: about 20 received Ad26.COV2.S at low or high dose, single or two shots; 5 received placebo; per-sample allocation not given. Sampling took place 63 days after the first vaccine or placebo injection. Measured with immunoSEQ multiplex PCR; TCRdb has only the in-frame clones, and not every one. The sample records about 350,000 clones, 87% being singletons. The material sequenced was peripheral blood, taken in a trial of Ad26.COV2.S vaccine versus placebo. The origin of the receptors is a person aged 18-65 years who received the Ad26.COV2.S COVID-19 vaccine or a placebo.

The CDR3 reads CASSDSGGANYGYTF. The DNA of the CDR3 is TGTGCCAGCAGCGATTCCGGGGGAGCTAACTATGGCTACACCTTC. This chain joins TRBV9 and TRBJ1-2, with a tentative D call TRBD1 (5 bases). The CDR3 runs 15 residues. Trimming took off 3 bases at V and 0 bases at J, with 12 bases between the two ends. CDR1 and CDR2 from the germline V gene are SGDLS and YYNGEE.

The table lists this clone with a count of one. The V and J genes are TRBV19 and TRBJ2-7, with D unresolved. V was cut by 0 bases and J by 2 bases, with 5 bases left in between. CDR3 length equals 13 residues. CDR1 LNHDA and CDR2 SQIVND come from the germline V gene (reference sequence). CDR3 region: CASSIDRTYEQYF. DNA of the CDR3: TGTGCCAGTAGTATAGATCGCACCTACGAGCAGTACTTC. The entire variable domain, with the rest obtained from reference TRBV19 and TRBJ2-7, is as follows: DGGITQSPKYLFRKEGQNVTLSCEQNLNHDAMYWYRQDPGQGLRLIYYSQIVNDFQKGDIAEGYSVSREKKESFPLTVTSAQKNPTAFYLCASSIDRTYEQYFGPGTRLTVT.

V gene TRBV11-1 combines with J gene TRBJ1-1, with D perhaps TRBD1 (5 bases). Trimming pared 1 base from V and 5 bases from J, leaving 11 bases between. This CDR3 is 14 amino acids long. Germline CDR1 SGHAT, CDR2 FQDESV (reference sequence). The CDR3 here is CASSLELQGTEAFF. The CDR3 nucleotides read TGTGCCAGCAGCTTAGAACTTCAGGGTACTGAAGCTTTCTTT.

The gene calls are TRBV5-1 and TRBJ2-1, with D possibly TRBD1 on 6 matching bases. Trimming left V 2 bases short and J 0 bases short, with 9 bases between. Germline-derived CDR1 and CDR2 are SGHRS and YFSETQ. CDR3 length equals 15 residues. The CDR3 DNA reads TGCGCCAGCAGCTTCCGGGACAACTCCTACAATGAGCAGTTCTTC. Translating it yields CASSFRDNSYNEQFF.

The chain joins TRBV9 to TRBJ1-1; no firm D call. CDR1 and CDR2 from the germline V gene are SGDLS and YYNGEE. This CDR3 has 15 amino acids. Trimming stripped 6 bases from V and 6 bases from J, with 21 bases between. The CDR3 region is CASTSSNSRQPEAFF. In DNA, the CDR3 is TGTGCCAGCACCTCTAGTAACAGCCGCCAACCTGAAGCTTTCTTT.

This clone showed up just a few times. The chain couples TRBV6-5 to TRBJ1-1, with TRBD1 matching over 7 bases. The CDR3 runs to 13 residues. CDR1 is MNHEY and CDR2 is SVGAGI in the germline V gene. V shed 0 bases and J 10 bases; nucleotides not matched to a gene: 5. The CDR3 loop reads CASSYSQGGRAFF. Written as DNA, the CDR3 is TGTGCCAGCAGTTACTCCCAGGGGGGCCGAGCTTTCTTT.

This clone has just one count. V gene TRBV7-2 combines with J gene TRBJ2-5, with no clear D. CDR1 is SGHTA and CDR2 is FQGNSA in the germline V gene. The CDR3 loop spans 13 amino acids. Between the trimmed V and J ends, which lost 3 bases and 5 bases, there was a span of 10 bases. For the CDR3, the DNA is TGTGCCAGCAGCTTCGGTCCCGAGGAGACCCAGTACTTC. Its translation is CASSFGPEETQYF. Drawing the rest from reference TRBV7-2 and TRBJ2-5, the complete variable domain is GAGVSQSPSNKVTEKGKDVELRCDPISGHTALYWYRQSLGQGLEFLIYFQGNSAPDKSGLPSDRFSAERTGGSVSTLTIQRTQQEDSAVYLCASSFGPEETQYFGPGTRLLVL.

The chain links TRBV5-1 to TRBJ1-1; D call uncertain. The CDR3 is 15 residues long. Germline V gene data show CDR1 as SGHRS and CDR2 as YFSETQ. V was shortened by 3 bases and J by 2 bases, with 14 bases between the two germline ends. Here the CDR3 DNA reads TGCGCCAGCAGCTCAACCCCACAGAGAAACACTGAAGCTTTCTTT. Encoded protein: CASSSTPQRNTEAFF.

The chain uses TRBV5-1 and TRBJ2-1; possibly TRBD1 or TRBD2 for D (5 bases each). V was clipped by 1 base and J by 7 bases, with 12 bases between them. CDR1 and CDR2 (germline): SGHRS, YFSETQ. This CDR3 has 14 amino acids. The chain's CDR3 is CASSLSLWGNEQFF. DNA of the CDR3: TGCGCCAGCAGCTTGTCTTTATGGGGGAATGAGCAGTTCTTC.

The rearrangement links TRBV7-9 to TRBJ2-1, with D maybe TRBD2 (5 bases). V shed 1 base and J shed 7 bases, with 20 bases lying between them. The germline V gene has CDR1 SEHNR and CDR2 FQNEAQ (reference sequence). The CDR3 totals 17 residues. CDR3 DNA: TGTGCCAGCAGCTTAGGGGAGCTAGTCGGGGTTAGGAATGAGCAGTTCTTC. This sequence encodes CASSLGELVGVRNEQFF.

The chain employs TRBV4-1 and TRBJ2-1; the D is unclear. Trimming removed 1 base from V and 4 bases from J, with 14 bases in between. Germline V gives CDR1 MGHRA, CDR2 YSYEKL. The CDR3 runs 16 residues. The CDR3: CASSQGKGGRYNEQFF. The CDR3 DNA follows: TGCGCCAGCAGCCAAGGTAAGGGTGGCCGTTACAATGAGCAGTTCTTC.

This rearrangement joins TRBV27 to TRBJ2-1; D unclear. V lost 8 bases and J lost 6, with 17 bases in between. Germline V gene lookup returns CDR1 MNHEY and CDR2 SMNVEV (reference sequence). This CDR3 spans 14 amino acids. The CDR3 region has the DNA TGTGCCAGCTCTTTATCCAGCTTGAGCAATGAGCAGTTCTTC. It specifies CASSLSSLSNEQFF.

The chain combines TRBV6-2 or TRBV6-3 with TRBJ2-7; no clear D gene. In germline, CDR1 is MNHEY, CDR2 SVGEGT. Deletions cut 3 bases from V and 3 bases from J, with 15 bases between. CDR3 length: 15 residues. CDR3 sequence: CASSYPVGVRYEQYF. CDR3 in DNA: TGTGCCAGCAGTTATCCCGTCGGAGTACGCTACGAGCAGTACTTC.

The chain has TRBV5-4 and TRBJ2-7, with 10 bases matching TRBD1. The CDR3 spans 14 residues. V was clipped by 5 bases and J by 2 bases; unmatched bases: 4. Per the germline V gene, CDR1 is SGHNT and CDR2 is YYREEE (reference sequence). The CDR3 loop reads CASRQDRGAYEQYF. In DNA, the CDR3 is TGTGCCAGCAGGCAGGACAGGGGGGCCTACGAGCAGTACTTC.

For the CDR3, the DNA is TGTGCCAGCAGCCCCGGCGGGGGAAACTACAATGAGCAGTTCTTC. Amino acid sequence: CASSPGGGNYNEQFF. The gene calls are TRBV7-9 and TRBJ2-1, with 7 bases matching TRBD2. CDR1 and CDR2 (germline): SEHNR, FQNEAQ (reference sequence). V trimming: 5 bases; J trimming: 3 bases; junction bases outside the gene matches: 7. The CDR3 has 15 amino acids. Using reference TRBV7-9 and TRBJ2-1 for the parts outside the CDR3, the full variable domain is DTGVSQNPRHKITKRGQNVTFRCDPISEHNRLYWYRQTLGQGPEFLTYFQNEAQLEKSRLLSDRFSAERPKGSFSTLEIQRTEQGDSAMYLCASSPGGGNYNEQFFGPGTRLTVL.

This chain links TRBV9 with TRBJ2-1; 8 nucleotides agree with TRBD1. This CDR3 comprises 16 residues. With 4 bases clipped from V and 3 bases from J, the junction kept 9 bases outside the gene matches. CDR1 is SGDLS, CDR2 YYNGEE, per germline. The DNA of the CDR3 is TGTGCCAGCAGCCCTACGACAGGGGAAGACTACAATGAGCAGTTCTTC. Amino acid sequence: CASSPTTGEDYNEQFF.

The J gene is TRBJ1-1, the V gene TRBV6-5, with a tentative D call TRBD1 (6 bases). V lost 7 bases and J 2 bases, leaving 14 bases between the germline ends. This CDR3 comprises 14 residues. Looked up from germline, CDR1 is MNHEY and CDR2 is SVGAGI. The CDR3 sequence: CASTEGGLNTEAFF. The CDR3 DNA follows: TGTGCCAGCACGGAGGGGGGCCTTAACACTGAAGCTTTCTTT.

J is TRBJ2-3 and V is TRBV4-2, with 8 positions matching TRBD2. The germline gives CDR1 LGHNA, CDR2 YNFKEQ. V trimming: 0 bases; J trimming: 2 bases; junction bases outside the gene matches: 16. The CDR3 is 20 amino acids. The CDR3 loop reads CASSQDMAGGTLSHTDTQYF. CDR3 nucleotide sequence: TGTGCCAGCAGCCAAGATATGGCGGGGGGAACACTTAGCCACACAGATACGCAGTATTTT.

The V and J genes are TRBV11-2 and TRBJ2-7; TRBD1 is a possible D gene (6 bases). The CDR3 is made up of 14 amino acids. V was shortened by 1 base and J by 3 bases, with 10 bases between the two germline ends. CDR1 is SGHAT, CDR2 FQNNGV, per germline. The CDR3 loop reads CASSLVSQGYEQYF. The CDR3 bases are TGTGCCAGCAGCTTAGTGTCACAGGGCTACGAGCAGTACTTC.

The chain employs TRBV30 and TRBJ2-7; 8 nucleotides align to TRBD1. V shed 5 bases and J 4 bases; nucleotides not matched to a gene: 10. This CDR3 has 14 amino acids. Germline V lookup: CDR1 GTSNPN, CDR2 SVGIG (reference sequence). The CDR3 sequence: CAWSVGQAAYEQYF. Here the CDR3 DNA reads TGTGCCTGGTCCGTGGGACAGGCAGCTTACGAGCAGTACTTC.

This chain's CDR3 is CASSGRTWEEKLFF. The CDR3 nucleotides read TGTGCCAGCAGTGGACGGACGTGGGAAGAAAAACTGTTTTTT. The chain joins TRBV25-1 to TRBJ1-4; no definite D call. V lost 4 bases and J lost 8, with 14 bases in between. The germline gives CDR1 MGHDK, CDR2 SYGVNS. This CDR3 has 14 amino acids.